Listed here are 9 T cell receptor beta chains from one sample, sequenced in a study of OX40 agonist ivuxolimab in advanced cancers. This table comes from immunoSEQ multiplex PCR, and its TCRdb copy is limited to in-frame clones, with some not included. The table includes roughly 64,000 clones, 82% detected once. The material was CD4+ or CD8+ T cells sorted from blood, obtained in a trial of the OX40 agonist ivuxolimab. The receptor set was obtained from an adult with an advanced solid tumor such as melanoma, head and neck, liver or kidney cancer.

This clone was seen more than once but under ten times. The CDR3 reads CASSVGLYQPQHF. The CDR3 DNA reads TGTGCCAGCAGCGTAGGCCTGTATCAGCCCCAGCATTTT. The V gene is TRBV9, the J gene TRBJ1-5; D remains ambiguous. Trimming removed 0 bases from V and 5 bases from J, with 6 bases in between. This CDR3 is built from 13 residues. CDR1 is SGDLS and CDR2 is YYNGEE in the germline V gene. Supplemented by reference TRBV9 and TRBJ1-5, the full variable domain reads DSGVTQTPKHLITATGQRVTLRCSPRSGDLSVYWYQQSLDQGLQFLIQYYNGEERAKGNILERFSAQQFPDLHSELNLSSLELGDSALYFCASSVGLYQPQHFGDGTRLSIL.

The CDR3 protein is CASSLNGQRSSYEQYF. The CDR3 DNA reads as TGTGCCAGCAGCTTGAATGGGCAGAGGTCGAGCTACGAGCAGTACTTC. The chain uses TRBV5-6 and TRBJ2-7; D is unresolved. V was shortened by 1 base and J by 3 bases, with 17 bases between the two germline ends. Germline lookup yields CDR1 SGHDT and CDR2 YYEEEE. The CDR3 spans 16 residues.

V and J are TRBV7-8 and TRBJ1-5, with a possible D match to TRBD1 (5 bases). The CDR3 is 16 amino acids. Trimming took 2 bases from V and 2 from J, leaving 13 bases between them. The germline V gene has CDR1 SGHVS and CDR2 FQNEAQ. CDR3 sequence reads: CASSLLGVTGNQPQHF. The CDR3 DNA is TGTGCCAGCAGCTTACTGGGGGTCACTGGCAATCAGCCCCAGCATTTT.

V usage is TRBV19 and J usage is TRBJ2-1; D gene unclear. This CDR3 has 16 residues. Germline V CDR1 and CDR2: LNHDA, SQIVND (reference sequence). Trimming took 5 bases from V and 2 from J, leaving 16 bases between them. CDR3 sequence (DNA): TGTGCCAGTAGTGATTTCGCGGTAATCACCTACAATGAGCAGTTCTTC. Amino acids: CASSDFAVITYNEQFF.

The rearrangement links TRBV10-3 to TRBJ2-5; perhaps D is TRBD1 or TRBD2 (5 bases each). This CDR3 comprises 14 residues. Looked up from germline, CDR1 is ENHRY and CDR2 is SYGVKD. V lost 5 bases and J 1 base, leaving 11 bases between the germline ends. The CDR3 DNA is TGTGCCATCAGTCGGACACTAGGCCAAGAGACCCAGTACTTC. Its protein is CAISRTLGQETQYF.

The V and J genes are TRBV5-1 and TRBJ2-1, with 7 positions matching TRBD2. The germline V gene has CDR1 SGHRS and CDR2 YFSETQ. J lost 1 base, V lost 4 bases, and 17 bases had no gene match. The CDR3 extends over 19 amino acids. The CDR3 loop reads CASSRVGAGRTKSYNEQFF. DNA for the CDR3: TGCGCCAGCAGCAGAGTGGGAGCGGGACGAACAAAATCCTACAATGAGCAGTTCTTC. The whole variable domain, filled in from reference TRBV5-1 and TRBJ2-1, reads KAGVTQTPRYLIKTRGQQVTLSCSPISGHRSVSWYQQTPGQGLQFLFEYFSETQRNKGNFPGRFSGRQFSNSRSEMNVSTLELGDSALYLCASSRVGAGRTKSYNEQFFGPGTRLTVL.

CDR3: CASSQNTEAFF. Here the CDR3 DNA reads TGTGCCAGCAGCCAGAACACTGAAGCTTTCTTT. This chain links TRBV2 with TRBJ1-1; D call uncertain. Germline CDR1 is SNHLY and CDR2 is FYNNEI. Trimming pared 6 bases from V and 1 base from J, leaving 3 bases between. This CDR3 is built from 11 residues.

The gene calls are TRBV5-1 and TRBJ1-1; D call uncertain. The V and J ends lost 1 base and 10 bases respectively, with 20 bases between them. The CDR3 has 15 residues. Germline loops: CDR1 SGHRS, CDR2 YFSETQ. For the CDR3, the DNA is TGCGCCAGCAGCTTGTTTCCCGCCAGCCGAGAGGTAGCTTTCTTT. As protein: CASSLFPASREVAFF. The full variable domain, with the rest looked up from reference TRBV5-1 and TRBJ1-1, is KAGVTQTPRYLIKTRGQQVTLSCSPISGHRSVSWYQQTPGQGLQFLFEYFSETQRNKGNFPGRFSGRQFSNSRSEMNVSTLELGDSALYLCASSLFPASREVAFFGQGTRLTVV.

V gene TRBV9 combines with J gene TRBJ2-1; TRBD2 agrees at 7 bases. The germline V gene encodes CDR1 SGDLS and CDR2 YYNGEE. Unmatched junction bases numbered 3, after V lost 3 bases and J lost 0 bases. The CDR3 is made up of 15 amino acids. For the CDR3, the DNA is TGTGCCAGCAGCGCCCCGGGGGGCTCCTACAATGAGCAGTTCTTC. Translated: CASSAPGGSYNEQFF.